Below, one TCR beta chain is given with its context. The antigen is unknown. The record originates from a study of T cell repertoires in cytomegalovirus infection. Study-level points and caveats: HLA-C-restricted CMV-specific TCR beta clonotypes prevailed in the ex vivo response. Accumulated public TCR beta family frequency recognized individuals carrying CMV together with the relevant HLA.

TCRdb used MiXCR to reprocess the reads, holding one entry per CDR3 protein. The sample lists around 350,000 distinct CDR3 sequences, 15% to 20% occurring once. This CDR3 comprises 16 residues. Looked up from germline, CDR1 is MGHRA and CDR2 is YSYEKL. The V gene end was trimmed by 2 bases and the J gene end by 3 bases; junction bases not matched to a gene: 7. This clonotype was obtained from a human donor in good health (CMV status not recorded). Some clones in this sample may be carry-over from other donors' samples. The chain joins TRBV4-1 to TRBJ2-1; 7 nucleotides align to TRBD2. Material for sequencing was PBMCs. As DNA, the CDR3 is TGCGCCAGCAGCCAATCCGGGACTATTTACTACAATGAGCAGTTCTTC. Protein sequence: CASSQSGTIYYNEQFF.